This entry describes one T cell receptor beta chain. Antigen unknown. This sample stems from a study of T cell responses to AZD1222 COVID-19 vaccine. Study-wide results and caveats: No repertoire was sampled before or during the peak T cell response, only after it.

Germline lookup yields CDR1 MDHEN and CDR2 SYDVKM. With 5 bases removed from V and 0 bases from J, the gap between germline ends came to 8 bases. The CDR3 is 14 amino acids. The data were produced by immunoSEQ multiplex PCR, yet TCRdb's version contains in-frame clones alone and is incomplete. This sample yields under 150,000 clones, of which about 81% are seen a single time; roughly 4% belongs to the top ten. The chain has TRBV28 and TRBJ1-5, with D unresolved. The specimen was peripheral blood, collected on day 0 of MenACWY control vaccination. This sequence was found in an adult in good health. Here the CDR3 reads CASSRIDSNQPQHF. The CDR3 DNA reads TGTGCCAGCAGTCGGATAGATAGCAATCAGCCCCAGCATTTT.